One sample yielded the 13 T cell receptor beta chains listed below, sequenced in a study of blood T cell repertoires in COVID-19. Measured with immunoSEQ multiplex PCR; TCRdb has only the in-frame clones, and not every one. The sample holds 300,000 to 450,000 clones, around 85% seen once. Sequenced input: peripheral blood. The receptor set was obtained from a woman younger than 30 with acute or convalescent COVID-19.

The genes are TRBV29-1 and TRBJ1-2; D is unclear. This CDR3 comprises 12 residues. The germline V and J ends were trimmed by 6 bases and 4 bases, with 12 bases remaining between them. The germline gives CDR1 SQVTM, CDR2 ANQGSEA. The CDR3 bases are TGCAGCGTCATGCACGGGATCTATGGCTACACCTTC. Amino acid sequence: CSVMHGIYGYTF.

The chain recombines TRBV9 with TRBJ2-7; tentative D call: TRBD2 (8 bases). Per the germline V gene, CDR1 is SGDLS and CDR2 is YYNGEE. V lost 0 bases and J lost 2, with 30 bases in between. CDR3 size: 21 residues. CDR3 in amino acids: CASSVGGGDFYDERGTYEQYF. The CDR3, as DNA: TGTGCCAGCAGCGTAGGAGGGGGCGACTTCTACGACGAGCGGGGGACCTACGAGCAGTACTTC.

The chain recombines TRBV25-1 with TRBJ1-1; perhaps TRBD1 as D (5 bases). Germline-derived CDR1 and CDR2 are MGHDK and SYGVNS. Trimming took off 3 bases at V and 5 bases at J, with 10 bases between the two ends. This CDR3 comprises 13 residues. Here the CDR3 DNA reads TGTGCCAGCAGTGAGGGGGGGTGGACTGAAGCTTTCTTT. Protein: CASSEGGWTEAFF. The full variable domain, with the rest looked up from reference TRBV25-1 and TRBJ1-1, is EADIYQTPRYLVIGTGKKITLECSQTMGHDKMYWYQQDPGMELHLIHYSYGVNSTEKGDLSSESTVSRIRTEHFPLTLESARPSHTSQYLCASSEGGWTEAFFGQGTRLTVV.

V gene TRBV5-1 combines with J gene TRBJ2-7; TRBD2 might be the D (5 bases). This CDR3 spans 14 amino acids. Looked up from germline, CDR1 is SGHRS and CDR2 is YFSETQ. The germline V and J ends were trimmed by 3 bases and 4 bases, with 14 bases remaining between them. For the CDR3, the DNA is TGCGCCAGCAGCTCCCTTGAGCGGAGTTACGAGCAGTACTTC. This codes for CASSSLERSYEQYF. Based on the CDR3 plus reference TRBV5-1 and TRBJ2-7, the full variable domain is KAGVTQTPRYLIKTRGQQVTLSCSPISGHRSVSWYQQTPGQGLQFLFEYFSETQRNKGNFPGRFSGRQFSNSRSEMNVSTLELGDSALYLCASSSLERSYEQYFGPGTRLTVT.

V usage is TRBV7-9 and J usage is TRBJ2-3; 12 bases line up with TRBD2. CDR1 is SEHNR, CDR2 FQNEAQ, per germline (reference sequence). The CDR3 has 17 amino acids. Unmatched junction bases numbered 8, after V lost 5 bases and J lost 2 bases. This CDR3 reads CASSERTSGTITDTQYF. The DNA for the CDR3 is TGTGCCAGCAGCGAGAGGACTAGCGGGACTATCACAGATACGCAGTATTTT. The full variable domain, with the rest looked up from reference TRBV7-9 and TRBJ2-3, is DTGVSQNPRHKITKRGQNVTFRCDPISEHNRLYWYRQTLGQGPEFLTYFQNEAQLEKSRLLSDRFSAERPKGSFSTLEIQRTEQGDSAMYLCASSERTSGTITDTQYFGPGTRLTVL.

The chain carries TRBV7-9 and TRBJ1-6; D is possibly TRBD1 (5 bases). Germline V gives CDR1 SEHNR, CDR2 FQNEAQ (reference sequence). V gave up 3 bases and J gave up 7 bases, with 10 bases separating them. The CDR3 spans 14 residues. CDR3 bases: TGTGCCAGCAGCTTTACAGGAGTAAATTCACCCCTCCACTTT. Translated: CASSFTGVNSPLHF.

This clone was recorded only once. The rearrangement uses TRBV9 and TRBJ1-2; 10 bases match TRBD1. The CDR3 spans 15 residues. CDR1 SGDLS and CDR2 YYNGEE come from the germline V gene. The V and J ends lost 4 bases and 1 base, in that order; junction bases with no gene match: 4. CDR3 loop: CASSTGQGDNYGYTF. As DNA, the CDR3 is TGTGCCAGCAGCACCGGACAGGGGGATAACTATGGCTACACCTTC. The variable domain in full, with the rest retrieved from reference TRBV9 and TRBJ1-2, is DSGVTQTPKHLITATGQRVTLRCSPRSGDLSVYWYQQSLDQGLQFLIQYYNGEERAKGNILERFSAQQFPDLHSELNLSSLELGDSALYFCASSTGQGDNYGYTFGSGTRLTVV.

The chain couples TRBV7-3 to TRBJ2-1, with 7 bases fitting TRBD1. Germline V lookup: CDR1 SGHTA, CDR2 FQGTGA. This CDR3 has 15 amino acids. Trimming removed 5 bases from V and 8 bases from J; junction bases left unmatched: 12. The CDR3 bases are TGTGCCAGCAGCGCGACAGGGTCAAAGGGCGATGAGCAGTTCTTC. Encoded protein: CASSATGSKGDEQFF.

The V gene is TRBV3-1 (or the pseudogene TRBV3-2), the J gene TRBJ2-1, with 7 bases matching TRBD1. Germline CDR1 reads LGHDT; CDR2 reads YNNKEL (reference sequence). The CDR3 is 14 residues long. With 4 bases clipped from V and 9 bases from J, the junction kept 9 bases outside the gene matches. For the CDR3, the DNA is TGTGCCAGCAGCCCTCCGGGACAGTCGGCTGAGCAGTTCTTC. Amino acid sequence: CASSPPGQSAEQFF.

This clone was seen just once. The rearrangement joins TRBV5-8 to TRBJ1-4, with 9 bases matching TRBD1. CDR1 is SGHTS, CDR2 YDEGEE, per germline. Losses at the gene ends were 3 bases for V and 5 bases for J; bases not matched to a gene: 5. CDR3 length: 15 residues. CDR3 in DNA: TGTGCCAGCAGCTCGGAAGGGACAGGGAATGAAAAACTGTTTTTT. Amino acids: CASSSEGTGNEKLFF. Variable domain in full (rest from reference TRBV5-8 and TRBJ1-4): EAGVTQSPTHLIKTRGQQATLRCSPISGHTSVYWYQQALGLGLQFLLWYDEGEERNRGNFPPRFSGRQFPNYSSELNVNALELEDSALYLCASSSEGTGNEKLFFGSGTQLSVL.

The V gene is TRBV28, the J gene TRBJ1-5; D might be TRBD1 (6 bases). Trimming removed 1 base at V and 1 base at J, with 14 bases between. This CDR3 has 17 amino acids. Germline V gene lookup returns CDR1 MDHEN and CDR2 SYDVKM. The CDR3 region has the DNA TGTGCCAGCAGTTTATTCCCGTCAGGGGAAAGCAATCAGCCCCAGCATTTT. Amino acid sequence: CASSLFPSGESNQPQHF. The full variable domain, rest sourced from reference TRBV28 and TRBJ1-5, is DVKVTQSSRYLVKRTGEKVFLECVQDMDHENMFWYRQDPGLGLRLIYFSYDVKMKEKGDIPEGYSVSREKKERFSLILESASTNQTSMYLCASSLFPSGESNQPQHFGDGTRLSIL.

V gene TRBV7-2 combines with J gene TRBJ1-4, with D unclear. Germline V lookup: CDR1 SGHTA, CDR2 FQGNSA. The CDR3 runs to 16 residues. Trimming took off 5 bases at V and 8 bases at J, with 21 bases between the two ends. The CDR3 coding sequence is TGTGCCAGCAGCGCCCAGGTGACGGGCGGGCGGGAAAAACTGTTTTTT. Its protein product is CASSAQVTGGREKLFF.

This clone was observed a handful of times. The V call is TRBV2, the J call TRBJ1-6; D remains unclear. Germline V CDR1 and CDR2: SNHLY, FYNNEI. V was shortened by 1 base and J by 7 bases, with 8 bases between the two germline ends. CDR3 size: 14 residues. The CDR3 DNA sequence: TGTGCCAGCAGTGAAGGGCAGATGAATTCACCCCTCCACTTT. Its translation: CASSEGQMNSPLHF.